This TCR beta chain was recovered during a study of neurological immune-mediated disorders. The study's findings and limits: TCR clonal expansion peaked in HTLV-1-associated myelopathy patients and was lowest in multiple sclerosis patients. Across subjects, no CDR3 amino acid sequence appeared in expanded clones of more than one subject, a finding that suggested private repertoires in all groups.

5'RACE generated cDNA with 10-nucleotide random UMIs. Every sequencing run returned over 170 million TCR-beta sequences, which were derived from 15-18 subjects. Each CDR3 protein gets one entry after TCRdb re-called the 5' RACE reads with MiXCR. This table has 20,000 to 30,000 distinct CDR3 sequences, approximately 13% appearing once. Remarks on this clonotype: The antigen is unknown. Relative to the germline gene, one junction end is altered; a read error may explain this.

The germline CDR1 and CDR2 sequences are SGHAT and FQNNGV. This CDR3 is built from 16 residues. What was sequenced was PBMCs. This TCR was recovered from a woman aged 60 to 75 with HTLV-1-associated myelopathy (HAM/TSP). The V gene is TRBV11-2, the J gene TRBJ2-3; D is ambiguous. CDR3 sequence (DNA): TGTGTCAGCAGCTTAGACCTAGTGGGCACCACAGATACGCAGTATTTT. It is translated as CVSSLDLVGTTDTQYF.